This TCR beta chain was captured in a study of T cells after posttransplantation cyclophosphamide. The table lists this clone with many counts. Its antigen remains unidentified. TCRdb's copy holds only in-frame clones and misses some; the assay was immunoSEQ multiplex PCR. The data show about 30,000 clones, with none appearing a single time. The CDR3 has 14 amino acids. Germline values: CDR1 SGHVS, CDR2 FNYEAQ. Trimming left V 5 bases short and J 3 bases short, with 13 bases between. Study-level results: Later post-transplant blood repertoires were often dominated by donor CD8+ memory clones.

V is TRBV7-6 and J is TRBJ1-1; D is perhaps TRBD1 (6 bases). This receptor was taken from an older woman in good health, CMV-negative, and a related stem cell transplant donor. The sequenced sample consisted of PBMCs. CDR3 loop: CASSRMGQDTEAFF. The CDR3 region has the DNA TGTGCCAGCAGCCGAATGGGACAAGACACTGAAGCTTTCTTT.